This TCR beta chain derives from a study of early T cells in non-severe SARS-CoV-2 infection. Study summary: Sequenced material consisted of bulk RNA (from unsorted whole blood), and chains were unpaired.

Findings and caveats of the study: Private and CD4 specificities were missed by VDJdb matching, which favored anti-spike CD8 responses.

Unique molecular identifiers were affixed to single, distinct cDNA molecules. Via MiXCR, TCRdb re-called the 5' RACE reads, giving one row per CDR3 protein. The repertoire holds 65,000 to 95,000 distinct CDR3 sequences, around 17% seen once, with 2.9% in the top ten. Trimming shortened V by 5 bases and J by 5 bases, and 15 bases separated the two germline ends. The length of the CDR3 is 15 residues. Germline lookup yields CDR1 LNHDA and CDR2 SQIVND (reference sequence). Worth noting for this clonotype: Its antigen is as yet unknown.

The clonotype was recovered from an adult who was a healthcare worker with PCR-confirmed SARS-CoV-2 infection or an uninfected control (not recorded which). The gene calls are TRBV19 and TRBJ2-2, with D unclear. The sample was whole blood. The CDR3 coding sequence is TGTGCCAGTAGTCGAGGCAGCCAAATAACCGGGGAGCTGTTTTTT. Amino acid sequence: CASSRGSQITGELFF.